The 17 T cell receptor beta chains given below trace back to one sample, sequenced in a study of identical twins. In TCRdb, the 5' RACE reads were re-called with MiXCR into one record per CDR3 protein. Of 1.5 million or so distinct CDR3 sequences in the sample, less than 40% were seen once. Sequencing used cord blood. These receptors were taken from a newborn girl in good health.

The chain joins TRBV16 to TRBJ2-3, with D unclear. The CDR3 runs 13 residues. With 7 bases removed from V and 0 bases from J, the gap between germline ends came to 8 bases. CDR1 and CDR2 from the germline V gene are KGHSY and FQNENV. This CDR3 is CASTGSSTDTQYF. DNA of the CDR3: TGTGCCAGCACCGGTTCGAGCACAGATACGCAGTATTTT.

The chain combines TRBV10-3 with TRBJ2-5, with D possibly matching TRBD1 (6 bases). CDR1 and CDR2 from the germline V gene are ENHRY and SYGVKD. The CDR3 runs 13 residues. The V gene lost 6 bases and the J gene lost 0 bases, with 8 bases spanning the gap. DNA of the CDR3: TGTGCCATCAGGGGGACAAACCAAGAGACCCAGTACTTC. This sequence encodes CAIRGTNQETQYF.

The CDR3 coding sequence is TGCAGTGCTAGAGACCCCCTCACCGGGGAGCTGTTTTTT. Amino acid sequence: CSARDPLTGELFF. The V and J genes are TRBV20-1 and TRBJ2-2; no clear D gene. Germline-derived CDR1 and CDR2 are DFQATT and SNEGSKA (reference sequence). V shed 0 bases and J shed 4 bases, with 6 bases lying between them. CDR3 length: 13 residues.

The J gene is TRBJ1-2, the V gene TRBV20-1; D possibly corresponds to TRBD1 (5 bases). Trimming removed 4 bases from V and 5 bases from J, with 17 bases in between. CDR3 length: 14 residues. Per germline, CDR1 DFQATT and CDR2 SNEGSKA (reference sequence). CDR3 sequence reads: CSATASGPLYGYTF. The DNA of the CDR3 is TGCAGTGCTACCGCTTCGGGGCCCCTTTATGGCTACACCTTC.

This clonotype has more than one count but fewer than ten. This chain connects TRBV14 to TRBJ2-1; 10 nucleotides agree with TRBD1. This CDR3 has 16 residues. Germline V CDR1 and CDR2: SGHDN, FVKESK. V shed 6 bases and J 0 bases; nucleotides not matched to a gene: 5. CDR3 sequence: CASSQWTGGSYNEQFF. The CDR3 nucleotides read TGTGCCAGCAGTCAGTGGACAGGGGGCTCCTACAATGAGCAGTTCTTC. Full variable domain (remainder filled in from reference TRBV14 and TRBJ2-1): EAGVTQFPSHSVIEKGQTVTLRCDPISGHDNLYWYRRVMGKEIKFLLHFVKESKQDESGMPNNRFLAERTGGTYSTLKVQPAELEDSGVYFCASSQWTGGSYNEQFFGPGTRLTVL.

The chain is built from TRBV7-2 and TRBJ2-3, with 7 bases identical to TRBD2. CDR1 is SGHTA, CDR2 FQGNSA, per germline. The V and J ends lost 7 bases and 2 bases, in that order; junction bases with no gene match: 6. The CDR3 has 14 residues. CDR3 loop: CASTTGTNTDTQYF. CDR3 bases: TGTGCCAGCACTACCGGGACTAACACAGATACGCAGTATTTT.

The table lists this clonotype with a few counts. The V call is TRBV4-1, the J call TRBJ2-1; a weak D match, TRBD2 (6 bases). The germline CDR1 and CDR2 sequences are MGHRA and YSYEKL. Trimming removed 3 bases at V and 8 bases at J, with 14 bases between. This CDR3 contains 14 residues. CDR3 coding DNA: TGCGCCAGCAGCCACGACCCACTAGCCTATGAGCAGTTCTTC. Protein: CASSHDPLAYEQFF.

J is TRBJ2-3 and V is TRBV2; 11 positions agree with TRBD2. The CDR3 has 15 amino acids. Germline CDR1 reads SNHLY; CDR2 reads FYNNEI. V shed 9 bases, J shed 4 bases, and the junction held 9 bases outside the gene matches. This chain's CDR3 is CARETSGTPPDTQYF. In nucleotides, the CDR3 is TGTGCCAGGGAGACTAGCGGGACGCCCCCAGATACGCAGTATTTT.

In this sample, this clonotype turned up a few times. V gene TRBV3-1 combines with J gene TRBJ2-7; D not resolved. This CDR3 comprises 13 residues. Trimming took off 4 bases at V and 5 bases at J, with 12 bases between the two ends. Germline assignment: CDR1 LGHDT and CDR2 YNNKEL (reference sequence). Here the CDR3 reads CASSPRGGDEQYF. As DNA, the CDR3 is TGTGCCAGCAGCCCCCGCGGTGGCGACGAGCAGTACTTC.

This clonotype showed up many times. The germline gene is not matched at one end of the junction; a read error may be the cause. V usage is TRBV5-1 and J usage is TRBJ2-7, with unresolved D. The CDR3 runs to 13 residues. Germline CDR1 and CDR2: SGHRS and YFSETQ. The CDR3 DNA follows: TGTGCCAGCAGCTTACTTAGCTCCTACGAGCAGTACTTC. Translation gives CASSLLSSYEQYF.

This clonotype was picked up a small number of times. The V call is TRBV5-6, the J call TRBJ1-2; 7 nucleotides agree with TRBD1. Germline V gives CDR1 SGHDT, CDR2 YYEEEE. Germline trimming cut 5 bases from V and 5 bases from J; bases unmatched to any gene: 9. This CDR3 has 14 residues. Here the CDR3 reads CASRTIGTAYGYTF. CDR3 in DNA: TGTGCCAGCAGGACCATCGGGACAGCTTATGGCTACACCTTC.

The chain couples TRBV25-1 to TRBJ2-7; D possibly corresponds to TRBD2 (6 bases). Germline CDR1 is MGHDK and CDR2 is SYGVNS. With 8 bases removed from V and 2 bases from J, the gap between germline ends came to 25 bases. The CDR3 length is 17 residues. The CDR3 nucleotides read TGTGCCAGCCCACGCACTGTAGCGGCGACATCTCCCTACGAGCAGTACTTC. Encoded protein: CASPRTVAATSPYEQYF.

This clonotype was observed a handful of times. The rearrangement joins TRBV4-1 to TRBJ2-1, with 10 positions matching TRBD1. Trimming took 3 bases from V and 0 from J; bases not matched to a gene: 5. This CDR3 comprises 17 residues. Per germline, CDR1 MGHRA and CDR2 YSYEKL. The CDR3 DNA sequence: TGCGCCAGCAGCCACCCGACAGGGGGCAGCTCCTACAATGAGCAGTTCTTC. This translates into CASSHPTGGSSYNEQFF.

The chain's CDR3 is CSARAGVASEQFF. The CDR3 nucleotides are TGCAGTGCTAGGGCGGGGGTTGCCAGTGAGCAGTTCTTC. V usage is TRBV20-1 and J usage is TRBJ2-1; 7 bases agree with TRBD2. CDR1 is DFQATT, CDR2 SNEGSKA, per germline (reference sequence). The junction had 8 bases not matched to a gene; V was cut back by 3 bases and J by 9 bases. This CDR3 spans 13 amino acids.

The chain couples TRBV24-1 to TRBJ2-7; D is uncertain. Germline V gene lookup returns CDR1 KGHDR and CDR2 SFDVKD. Trimming stripped 6 bases from V and 7 bases from J, with 15 bases between. The CDR3 totals 13 residues. The DNA for the CDR3 is TGTGCCACCAGTAGAGAGTCCCGAAATGAGCAGTACTTC. As protein: CATSRESRNEQYF.

The sample holds a few counts of this clonotype. The chain uses TRBV14 and TRBJ1-4, with unresolved D. Germline V gene sequence: CDR1 SGHDN, CDR2 FVKESK. V lost 3 bases and J 5 bases, leaving 13 bases between the germline ends. This CDR3 is 15 amino acids long. The CDR3 DNA is TGTGCCAGCAGCCATCGCTGGGATCGAAATGAAAAACTGTTTTTT. As protein: CASSHRWDRNEKLFF.

This clonotype was seen a few times. The genes are TRBV12-3 or TRBV12-4 and TRBJ1-5; 10 nucleotides match TRBD1. The CDR3 length is 15 residues. The J segment lost 5 bases and the V segment lost 3 bases, leaving 4 bases of the junction unmatched. CDR3 in amino acids: CASSLGQGRYQPQHF. The CDR3 coding sequence is TGTGCCAGCAGTTTGGGACAGGGGAGGTATCAGCCCCAGCATTTT.